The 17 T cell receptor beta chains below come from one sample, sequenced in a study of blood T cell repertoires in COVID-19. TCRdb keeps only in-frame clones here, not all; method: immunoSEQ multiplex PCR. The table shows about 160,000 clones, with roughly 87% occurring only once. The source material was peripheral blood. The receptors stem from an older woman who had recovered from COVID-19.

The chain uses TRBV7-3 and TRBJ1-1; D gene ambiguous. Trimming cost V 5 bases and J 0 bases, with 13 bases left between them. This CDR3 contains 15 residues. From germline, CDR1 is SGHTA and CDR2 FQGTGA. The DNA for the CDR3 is TGTGCCAGCAGCGCGAGGGCAGGCCTGAACACTGAAGCTTTCTTT. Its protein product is CASSARAGLNTEAFF.

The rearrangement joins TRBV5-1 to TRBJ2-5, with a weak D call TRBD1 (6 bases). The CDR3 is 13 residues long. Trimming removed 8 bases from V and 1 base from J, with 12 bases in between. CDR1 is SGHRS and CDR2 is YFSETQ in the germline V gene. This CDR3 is CASRLDSQETQYF. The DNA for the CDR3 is TGCGCCAGTCGGTTGGACAGCCAAGAGACCCAGTACTTC.

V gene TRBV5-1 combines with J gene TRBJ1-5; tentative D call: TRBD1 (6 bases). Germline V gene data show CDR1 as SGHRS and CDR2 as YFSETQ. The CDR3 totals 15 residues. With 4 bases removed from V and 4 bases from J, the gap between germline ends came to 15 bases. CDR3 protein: CASSLTGTLNQPQHF. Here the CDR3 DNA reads TGCGCCAGCAGCCTTACCGGGACACTAAATCAGCCCCAGCATTTT.

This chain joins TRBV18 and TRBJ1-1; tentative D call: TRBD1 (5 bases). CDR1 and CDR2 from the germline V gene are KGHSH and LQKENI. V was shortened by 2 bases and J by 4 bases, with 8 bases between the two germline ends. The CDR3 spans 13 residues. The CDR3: CASSPIGATEAFF. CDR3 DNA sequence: TGTGCCAGCTCACCAATAGGGGCCACTGAAGCTTTCTTT.

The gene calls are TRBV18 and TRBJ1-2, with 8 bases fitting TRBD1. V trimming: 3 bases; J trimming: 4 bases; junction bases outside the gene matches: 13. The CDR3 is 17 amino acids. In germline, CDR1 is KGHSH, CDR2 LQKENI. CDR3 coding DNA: TGTGCCAGCTCACCGGGGACAGGCGGGCGAGAAGGCTATGGCTACACCTTC. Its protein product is CASSPGTGGREGYGYTF.

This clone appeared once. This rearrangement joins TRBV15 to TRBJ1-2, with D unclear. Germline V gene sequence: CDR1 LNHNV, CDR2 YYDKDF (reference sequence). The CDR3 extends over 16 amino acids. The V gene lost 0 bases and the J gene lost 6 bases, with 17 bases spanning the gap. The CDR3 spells CATSRDGSGGDDGYTF. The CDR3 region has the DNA TGTGCCACCAGCAGAGATGGGAGCGGAGGCGACGATGGCTACACCTTC.

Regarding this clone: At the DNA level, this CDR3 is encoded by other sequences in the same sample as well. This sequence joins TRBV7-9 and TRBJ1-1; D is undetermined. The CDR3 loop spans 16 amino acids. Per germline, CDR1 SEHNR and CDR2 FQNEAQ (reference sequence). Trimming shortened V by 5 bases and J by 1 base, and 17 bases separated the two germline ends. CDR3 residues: CASSPIGGRQNTEAFF. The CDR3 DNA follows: TGTGCCAGCAGCCCAATCGGAGGAAGGCAGAACACTGAAGCTTTCTTT.

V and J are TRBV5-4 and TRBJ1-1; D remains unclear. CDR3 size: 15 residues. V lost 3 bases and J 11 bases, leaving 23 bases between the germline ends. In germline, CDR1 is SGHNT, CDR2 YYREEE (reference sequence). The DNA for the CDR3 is TGTGCCAGCAGCTACGAAAAGGATCGAGGGCTTATGGCTTTCTTT. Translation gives CASSYEKDRGLMAFF.

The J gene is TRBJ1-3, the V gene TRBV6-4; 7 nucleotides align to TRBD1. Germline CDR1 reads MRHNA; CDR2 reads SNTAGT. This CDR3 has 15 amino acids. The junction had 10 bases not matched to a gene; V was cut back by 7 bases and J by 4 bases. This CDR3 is CASIPNRGTGNTIYF. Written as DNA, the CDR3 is TGTGCCAGCATCCCTAACAGGGGAACGGGAAACACCATATATTTT.

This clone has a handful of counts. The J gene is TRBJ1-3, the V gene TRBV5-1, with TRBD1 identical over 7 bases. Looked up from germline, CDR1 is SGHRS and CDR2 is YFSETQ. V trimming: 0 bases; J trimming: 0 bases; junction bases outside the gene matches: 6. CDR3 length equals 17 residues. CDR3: CASSLVGQAYSGNTIYF. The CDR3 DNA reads TGCGCCAGCAGCTTGGTAGGACAGGCGTACTCTGGAAACACCATATATTTT.

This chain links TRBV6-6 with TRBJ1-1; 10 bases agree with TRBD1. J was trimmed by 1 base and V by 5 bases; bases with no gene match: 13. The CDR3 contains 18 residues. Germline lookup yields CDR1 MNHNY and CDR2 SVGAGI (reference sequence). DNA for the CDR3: TGTGCCAGCAGTCTTAATCCGGGACAGGGGATAAAGAACACTGAAGCTTTCTTT. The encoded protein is CASSLNPGQGIKNTEAFF.

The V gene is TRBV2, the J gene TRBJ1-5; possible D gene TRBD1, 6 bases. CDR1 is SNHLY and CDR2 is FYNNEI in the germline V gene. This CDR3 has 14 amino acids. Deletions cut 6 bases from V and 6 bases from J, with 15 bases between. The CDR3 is CASRDSVGAQPQHF. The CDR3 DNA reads TGTGCCAGCAGGGACAGCGTGGGCGCTCAGCCCCAGCATTTT. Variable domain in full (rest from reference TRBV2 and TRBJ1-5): EPEVTQTPSHQVTQMGQEVILRCVPISNHLYFYWYRQILGQKVEFLVSFYNNEISEKSEIFDDQFSVERPDGSNFTLKIRSTKLEDSAMYFCASRDSVGAQPQHFGDGTRLSIL.

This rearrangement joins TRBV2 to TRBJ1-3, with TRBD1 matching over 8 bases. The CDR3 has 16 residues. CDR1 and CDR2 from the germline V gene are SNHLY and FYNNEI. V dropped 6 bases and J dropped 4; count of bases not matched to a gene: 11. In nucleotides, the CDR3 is TGTGCCAGCAGGGAGGGAGACAGGGGATCGGGAAACACCATATATTTT. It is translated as CASREGDRGSGNTIYF.

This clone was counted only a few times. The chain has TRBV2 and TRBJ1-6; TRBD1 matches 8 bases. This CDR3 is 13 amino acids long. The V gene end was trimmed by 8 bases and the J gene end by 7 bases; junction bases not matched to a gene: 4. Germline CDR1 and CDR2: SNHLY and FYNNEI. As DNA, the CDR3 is TGTGCCAGCCGAGGACAGGGAAATTCACCCCTCCACTTT. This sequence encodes CASRGQGNSPLHF.

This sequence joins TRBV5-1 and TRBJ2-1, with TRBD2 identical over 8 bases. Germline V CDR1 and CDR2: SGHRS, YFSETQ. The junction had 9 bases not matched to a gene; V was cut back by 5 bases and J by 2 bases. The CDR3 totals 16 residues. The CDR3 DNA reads TGCGCCAGCAGTAACGTAGCGGGGCTGACCTACAATGAGCAGTTCTTC. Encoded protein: CASSNVAGLTYNEQFF.

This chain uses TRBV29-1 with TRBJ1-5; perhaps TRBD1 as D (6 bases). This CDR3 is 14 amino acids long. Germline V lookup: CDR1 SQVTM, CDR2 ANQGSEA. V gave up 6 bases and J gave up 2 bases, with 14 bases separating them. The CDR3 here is CSVGRGLGNQPQHF. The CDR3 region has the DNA TGCAGCGTGGGGAGGGGGTTAGGCAATCAGCCCCAGCATTTT.

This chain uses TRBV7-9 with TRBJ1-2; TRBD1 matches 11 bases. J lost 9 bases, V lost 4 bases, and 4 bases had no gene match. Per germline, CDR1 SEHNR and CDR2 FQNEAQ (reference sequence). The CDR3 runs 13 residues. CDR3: CASSWTGGERYTF. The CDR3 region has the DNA TGTGCCAGCAGCTGGACAGGGGGCGAACGCTACACCTTC.